Below, one T cell receptor beta chain is given with its context. The data were obtained in a study of blood T cell repertoires in COVID-19. Turning to the study itself: The samples span acute and convalescent COVID-19 from the United States, Italy and Spain. From T cells, B-cell-depleted T cells, or PBMCs came the material, which was cDNA or gDNA.

Study processing details: Estimation of nucleated cell counts relied on the amplification of reference gene primers. Sequencing was performed with immunoSEQ multiplex PCR; in TCRdb, only in-frame clones are kept and a portion is missing. V and J calls and clone size come straight from that table; D and trimming were deduced from the DNA. The table shows under 300,000 clones, with about 84% occurring only once. CDR3 length: 14 amino acids. Looked up from germline, CDR1 is LGHDT and CDR2 is YNNKEL (reference sequence). Between the trimmed V and J ends, which lost 4 bases and 2 bases, there was a span of 10 bases.

The sequence derives from an elderly man with acute or convalescent COVID-19. Sequenced material: peripheral blood. V gene TRBV3-1 (or the pseudogene TRBV3-2) combines with J gene TRBJ2-3; weak D call: TRBD1 (6 bases). In nucleotides, the CDR3 is TGTGCCAGCAGCCGGGACATCTACACAGATACGCAGTATTTT. This sequence encodes CASSRDIYTDTQYF.